This TCR beta chain was sequenced in a study of T cells in localized non-small cell lung cancer. Whole-study findings and limits: Sequencing was restricted to one tumor region; therefore, heterogeneity remains possible. Uninvolved adjacent lung had higher T cell clonality than tumor and all other tissues.

Data came from immunoSEQ multiplex PCR; TCRdb stores just in-frame clones and leaves some out. The data hold roughly 38,000 clones, with 85% to 90% observed a single time. Concerning this clone: The antigen is undetermined.

This TCR derives from a female donor at least 60 years old with stage I squamous cell lung carcinoma. Sequenced material: peripheral blood, taken before any cancer treatment.

The CDR3: CSVEEWGQGIGGYTF. For the CDR3, the DNA is TGCAGCGTTGAAGAGTGGGGACAGGGGATAGGCGGCTACACCTTC. The V gene is TRBV29-1, the J gene TRBJ1-2; 10 nucleotides match TRBD1. The junction had 9 bases not matched to a gene; V was cut back by 0 bases and J by 8 bases. CDR3 length equals 15 residues. CDR1 and CDR2 from the germline V gene are SQVTM and ANQGSEA.